What follows are 5 T cell receptor beta chains derived from one specimen sequenced in a study of cytomegalovirus exposure and HLA in healthy donors. PCR was performed using 60 Vbeta and 13 Jbeta primers. Produced via immunoSEQ multiplex PCR; TCRdb's table is partial and in-frame only. There are roughly 120,000 clones in the sample, with approximately 2% held by the top ten. Sequencing input: PBMCs. These receptors were obtained from a man in his forties in good health and CMV-seronegative.

The rearrangement uses TRBV30 and TRBJ2-7; 7 bases fit TRBD1. With V trimmed by 0 bases and J by 9 bases, 11 bases remained unmatched. Germline V gene sequence: CDR1 GTSNPN, CDR2 SVGIG (reference sequence). The CDR3 contains 14 residues. CDR3 protein: CAWSVGQSLAGQYF. DNA for the CDR3: TGTGCCTGGAGTGTGGGACAGAGTCTGGCCGGGCAGTACTTC.

This chain joins TRBV10-2 and TRBJ2-7, with unresolved D. Trimming removed 3 bases from V and 4 bases from J, with 10 bases in between. The CDR3 is 13 amino acids. Germline V CDR1 and CDR2: WSHSY, SAAADI. The CDR3 coding sequence is TGCGCCAGCAGTGACGCGCCCGGGTACGAGCAGTACTTC. The encoded protein is CASSDAPGYEQYF.

The gene calls are TRBV30 and TRBJ2-5; 8 bases agree with TRBD1. The DNA end is a closer match to TRBJ2-7, so the J assignment may be wrong. The CDR3 has 12 amino acids. CDR1 and CDR2 from the germline V gene are GTSNPN and SVGIG (reference sequence). The CDR3 protein is CAWSTGGYEQYF. CDR3 in DNA: TGTGCCTGGAGTACAGGGGGCTACGAGCAGTACTTC.

V and J are TRBV4-2 and TRBJ2-5; 14 bases agree with TRBD2. The end of the DNA aligns better with TRBJ2-7, so the J call may be wrong. This CDR3 comprises 17 residues. In germline, CDR1 is LGHNA, CDR2 YNFKEQ. The CDR3 coding sequence is TGTGCCAGCAGCCAACTCCCAGGGACTAGCGGGAGTTACGAGCAGTACTTC. This gives the protein CASSQLPGTSGSYEQYF.

The rearrangement joins TRBV11-3 to TRBJ2-7; D possibly corresponds to TRBD1 (6 bases). V was trimmed by 6 bases and J by 0 bases, leaving 9 bases between them. The CDR3 has 13 residues. The germline V gene encodes CDR1 SGHNT and CDR2 YENEEA. The CDR3 sequence: CASRIGGSYEQYF. In nucleotides, the CDR3 is TGTGCCAGCAGGATAGGGGGCTCCTACGAGCAGTACTTC.